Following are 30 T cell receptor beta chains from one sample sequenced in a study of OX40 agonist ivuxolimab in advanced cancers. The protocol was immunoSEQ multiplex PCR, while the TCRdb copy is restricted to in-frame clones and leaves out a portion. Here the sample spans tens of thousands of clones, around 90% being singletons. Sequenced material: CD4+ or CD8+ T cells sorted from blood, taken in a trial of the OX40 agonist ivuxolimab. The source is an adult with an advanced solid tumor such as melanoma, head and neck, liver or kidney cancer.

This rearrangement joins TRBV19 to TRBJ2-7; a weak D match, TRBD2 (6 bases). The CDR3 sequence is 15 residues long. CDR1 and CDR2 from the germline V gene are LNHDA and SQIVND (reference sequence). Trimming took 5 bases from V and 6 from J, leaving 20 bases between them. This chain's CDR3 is CASSEVRDFASEQYF. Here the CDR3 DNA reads TGTGCCAGTAGTGAAGTACGGGACTTCGCGTCCGAGCAGTACTTC.

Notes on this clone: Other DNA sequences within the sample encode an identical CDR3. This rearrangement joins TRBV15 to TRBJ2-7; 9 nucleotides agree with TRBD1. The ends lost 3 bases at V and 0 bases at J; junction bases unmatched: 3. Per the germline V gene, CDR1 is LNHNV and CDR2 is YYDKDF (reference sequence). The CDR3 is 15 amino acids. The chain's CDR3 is CATSRGQGSSYEQYF. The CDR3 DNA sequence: TGTGCCACCAGCAGGGGACAGGGTAGCTCCTACGAGCAGTACTTC.

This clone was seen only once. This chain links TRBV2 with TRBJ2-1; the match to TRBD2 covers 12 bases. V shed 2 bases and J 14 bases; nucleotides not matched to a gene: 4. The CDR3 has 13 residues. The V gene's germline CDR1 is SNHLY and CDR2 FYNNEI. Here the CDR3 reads CASSELAGGPEFF. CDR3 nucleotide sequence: TGTGCCAGCAGTGAACTAGCGGGAGGGCCTGAGTTCTTC.

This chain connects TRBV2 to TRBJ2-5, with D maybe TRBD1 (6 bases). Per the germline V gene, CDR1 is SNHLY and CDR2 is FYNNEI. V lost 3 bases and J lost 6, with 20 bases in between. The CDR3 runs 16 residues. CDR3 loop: CASSDVWGRGIKTQYF. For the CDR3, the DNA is TGTGCCAGCAGTGACGTGTGGGGTAGGGGGATAAAGACCCAGTACTTC.

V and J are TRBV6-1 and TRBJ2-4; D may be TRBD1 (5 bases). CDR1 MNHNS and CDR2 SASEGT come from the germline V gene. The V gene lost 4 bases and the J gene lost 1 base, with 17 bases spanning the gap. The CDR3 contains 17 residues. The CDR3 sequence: CASSGTSGKGAKNIQYF. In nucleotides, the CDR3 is TGTGCCAGCAGTGGAACATCAGGGAAAGGGGCCAAAAACATTCAGTACTTC.

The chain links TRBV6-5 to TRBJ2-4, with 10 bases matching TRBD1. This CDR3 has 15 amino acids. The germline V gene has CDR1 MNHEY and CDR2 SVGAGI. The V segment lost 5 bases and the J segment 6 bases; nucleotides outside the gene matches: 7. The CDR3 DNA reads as TGTGCCAGCAGTCCGGGGACAGGGGTTGTAAACATTCAGTACTTC. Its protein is CASSPGTGVVNIQYF.

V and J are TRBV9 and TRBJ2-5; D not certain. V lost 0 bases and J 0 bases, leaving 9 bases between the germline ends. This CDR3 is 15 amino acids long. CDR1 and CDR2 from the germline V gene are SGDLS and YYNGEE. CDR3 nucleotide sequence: TGTGCCAGCAGCGTAGTAGGGTTTCACCAAGAGACCCAGTACTTC. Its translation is CASSVVGFHQETQYF.

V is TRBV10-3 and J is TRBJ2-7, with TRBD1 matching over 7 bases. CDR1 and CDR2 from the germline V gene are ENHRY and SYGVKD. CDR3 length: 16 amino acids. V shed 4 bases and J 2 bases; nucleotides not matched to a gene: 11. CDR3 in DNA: TGTGCCATCAGTGCAGACCGGGACAGACTCACCTACGAGCAGTACTTC. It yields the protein CAISADRDRLTYEQYF.

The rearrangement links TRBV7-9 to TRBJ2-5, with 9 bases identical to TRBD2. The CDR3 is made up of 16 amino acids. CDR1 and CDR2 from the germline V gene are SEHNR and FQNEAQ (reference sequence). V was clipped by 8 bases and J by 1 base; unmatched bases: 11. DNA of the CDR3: TGTGCCAGCGGGGGGCTGACTAGCGGTATCCAAGAGACCCAGTACTTC. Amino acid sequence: CASGGLTSGIQETQYF.

CDR3 DNA: TGTGCCAGTACCTCGTTCGGACGGACGGACACTGAAGCTTTCTTT. It translates to CASTSFGRTDTEAFF. V gene TRBV19 combines with J gene TRBJ1-1; no clear D. Germline CDR1 reads LNHDA; CDR2 reads SQIVND (reference sequence). Trimming left V 7 bases short and J 3 bases short, with 18 bases between. The CDR3 has 15 residues.

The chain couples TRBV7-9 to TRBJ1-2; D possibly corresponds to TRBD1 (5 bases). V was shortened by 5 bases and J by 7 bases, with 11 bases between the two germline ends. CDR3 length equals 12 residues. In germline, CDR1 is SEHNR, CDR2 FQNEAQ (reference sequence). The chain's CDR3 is CASSLGGAGYTF. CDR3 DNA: TGTGCCAGCAGCCTAGGCGGGGCTGGCTACACCTTC. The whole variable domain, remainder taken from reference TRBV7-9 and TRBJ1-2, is DTGVSQNPRHKITKRGQNVTFRCDPISEHNRLYWYRQTLGQGPEFLTYFQNEAQLEKSRLLSDRFSAERPKGSFSTLEIQRTEQGDSAMYLCASSLGGAGYTFGSGTRLTVV.

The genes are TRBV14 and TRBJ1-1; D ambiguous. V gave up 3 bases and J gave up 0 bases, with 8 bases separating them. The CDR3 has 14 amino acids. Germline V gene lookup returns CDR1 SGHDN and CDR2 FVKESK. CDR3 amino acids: CASSHLQLNTEAFF. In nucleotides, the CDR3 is TGTGCCAGCAGCCACCTACAGTTGAACACTGAAGCTTTCTTT.

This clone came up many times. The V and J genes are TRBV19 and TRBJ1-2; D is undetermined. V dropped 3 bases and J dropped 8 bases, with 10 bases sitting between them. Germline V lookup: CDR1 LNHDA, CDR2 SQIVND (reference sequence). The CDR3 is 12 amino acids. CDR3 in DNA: TGTGCCAGTAGTATCGGGGAGTACGGCTACACCTTC. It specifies CASSIGEYGYTF.

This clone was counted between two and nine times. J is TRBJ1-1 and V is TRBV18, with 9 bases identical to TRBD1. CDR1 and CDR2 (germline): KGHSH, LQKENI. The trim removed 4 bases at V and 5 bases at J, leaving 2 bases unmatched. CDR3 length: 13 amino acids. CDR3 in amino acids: CASSQQGATEAFF. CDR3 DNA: TGTGCCAGCTCACAACAGGGGGCTACTGAAGCTTTCTTT.

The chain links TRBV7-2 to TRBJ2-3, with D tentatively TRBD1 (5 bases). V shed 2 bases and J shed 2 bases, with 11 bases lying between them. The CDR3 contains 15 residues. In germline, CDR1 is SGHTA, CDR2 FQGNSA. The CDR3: CASSLQGYSTDTQYF. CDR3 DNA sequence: TGTGCCAGCAGCTTACAGGGTTACTCCACAGATACGCAGTATTTT.

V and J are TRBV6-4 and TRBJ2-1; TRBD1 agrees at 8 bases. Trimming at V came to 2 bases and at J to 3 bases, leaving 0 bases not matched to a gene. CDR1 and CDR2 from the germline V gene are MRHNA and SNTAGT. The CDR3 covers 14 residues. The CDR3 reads CASSDGTGYNEQFF. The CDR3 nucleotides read TGTGCCAGCAGTGACGGGACAGGCTACAATGAGCAGTTCTTC.

The CDR3 is CASSDRVGSYEQYF. The CDR3, as DNA: TGTGCCAGCTCAGACAGGGTCGGCTCCTACGAGCAGTACTTC. The J gene is TRBJ2-7, the V gene TRBV18; 7 nucleotides align to TRBD1. In germline, CDR1 is KGHSH, CDR2 LQKENI. V dropped 5 bases and J dropped 0; count of bases not matched to a gene: 4. The CDR3 has 14 residues.

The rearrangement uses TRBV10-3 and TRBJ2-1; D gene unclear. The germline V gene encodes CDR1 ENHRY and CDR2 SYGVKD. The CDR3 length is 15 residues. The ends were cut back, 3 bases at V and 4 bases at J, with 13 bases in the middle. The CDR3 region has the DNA TGTGCCATCAGTGATTTCGGAGACAAATACAATGAGCAGTTCTTC. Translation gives CAISDFGDKYNEQFF.

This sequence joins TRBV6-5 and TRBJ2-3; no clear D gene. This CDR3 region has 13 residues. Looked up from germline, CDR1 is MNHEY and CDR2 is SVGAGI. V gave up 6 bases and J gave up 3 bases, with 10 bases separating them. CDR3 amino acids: CASSYTPTDTQYF. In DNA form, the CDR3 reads TGTGCCAGCAGCTACACCCCTACAGATACGCAGTATTTT.

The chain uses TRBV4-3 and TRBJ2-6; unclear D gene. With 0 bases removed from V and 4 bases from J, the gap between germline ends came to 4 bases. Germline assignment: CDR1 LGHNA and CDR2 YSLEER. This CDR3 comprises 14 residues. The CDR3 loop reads CASSQDSGANVLTF. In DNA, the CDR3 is TGCGCCAGCAGCCAAGATTCAGGGGCCAACGTCCTGACTTTC.

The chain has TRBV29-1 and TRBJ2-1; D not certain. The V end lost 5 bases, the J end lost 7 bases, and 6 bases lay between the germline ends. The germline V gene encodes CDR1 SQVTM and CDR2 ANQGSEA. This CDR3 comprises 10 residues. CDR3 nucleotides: TGCAGCGTTCTTCGGAATGAGCAGTTCTTC. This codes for CSVLRNEQFF.

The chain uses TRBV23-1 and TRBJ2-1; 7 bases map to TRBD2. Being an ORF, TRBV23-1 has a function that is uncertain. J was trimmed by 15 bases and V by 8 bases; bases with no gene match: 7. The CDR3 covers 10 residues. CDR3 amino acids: CASATRGRFF. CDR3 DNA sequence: TGCGCCAGCGCAACCCGCGGGAGGTTCTTC.

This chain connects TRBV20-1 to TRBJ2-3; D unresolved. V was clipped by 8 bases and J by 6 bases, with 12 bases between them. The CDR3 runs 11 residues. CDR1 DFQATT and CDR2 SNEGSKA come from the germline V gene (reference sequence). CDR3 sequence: CSPDGLDTQYF. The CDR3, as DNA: TGCAGTCCTGATGGGTTGGATACGCAGTATTTT.

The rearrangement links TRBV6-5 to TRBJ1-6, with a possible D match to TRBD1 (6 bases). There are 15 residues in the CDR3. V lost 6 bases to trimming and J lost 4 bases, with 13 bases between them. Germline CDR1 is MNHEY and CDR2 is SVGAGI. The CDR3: CASSRGQVYNSPLHF. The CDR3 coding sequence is TGTGCCAGCAGCCGGGGGCAGGTGTATAATTCACCCCTCCACTTT.

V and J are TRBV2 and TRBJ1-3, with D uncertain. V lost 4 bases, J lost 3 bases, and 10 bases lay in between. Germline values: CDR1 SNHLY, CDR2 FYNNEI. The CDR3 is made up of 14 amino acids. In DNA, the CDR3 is TGTGCCAGCAGTGGAGGGTACGATGGAAACACCATATATTTT. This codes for CASSGGYDGNTIYF.

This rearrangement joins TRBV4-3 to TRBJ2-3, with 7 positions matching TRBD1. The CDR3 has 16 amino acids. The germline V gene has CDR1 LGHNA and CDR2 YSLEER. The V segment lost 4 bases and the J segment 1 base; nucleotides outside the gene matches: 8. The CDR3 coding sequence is TGCGCCAGCAGCCGAACCCGACAGGGTGGCACAGATACGCAGTATTTT. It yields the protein CASSRTRQGGTDTQYF.

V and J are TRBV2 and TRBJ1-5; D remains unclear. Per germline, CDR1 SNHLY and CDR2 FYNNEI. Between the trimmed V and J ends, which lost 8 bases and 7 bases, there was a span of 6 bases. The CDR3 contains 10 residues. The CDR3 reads CASGNQPQHF. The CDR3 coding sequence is TGTGCCAGCGGGAACCAGCCCCAGCATTTT.

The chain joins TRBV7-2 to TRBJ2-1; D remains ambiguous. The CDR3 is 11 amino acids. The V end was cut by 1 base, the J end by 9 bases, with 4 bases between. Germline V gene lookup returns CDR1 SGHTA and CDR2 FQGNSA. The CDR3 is CASSLVIEQFF. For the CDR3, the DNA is TGTGCCAGCAGCTTAGTTATTGAGCAGTTCTTC.

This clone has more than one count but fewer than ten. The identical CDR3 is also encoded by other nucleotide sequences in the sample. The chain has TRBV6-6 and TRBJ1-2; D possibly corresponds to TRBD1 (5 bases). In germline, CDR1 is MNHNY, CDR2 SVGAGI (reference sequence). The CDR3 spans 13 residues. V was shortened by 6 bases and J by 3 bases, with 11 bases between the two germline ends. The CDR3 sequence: CASSSTGDYGYTF. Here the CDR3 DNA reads TGTGCCAGCAGCTCCACAGGAGACTATGGCTACACCTTC.

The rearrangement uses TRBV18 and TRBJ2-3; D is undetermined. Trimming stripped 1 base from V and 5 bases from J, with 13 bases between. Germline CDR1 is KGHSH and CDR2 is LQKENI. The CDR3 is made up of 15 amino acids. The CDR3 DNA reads TGTGCCAGCTCACCACTTGTCCCTGATAGAGATACGCAGTATTTT. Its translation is CASSPLVPDRDTQYF. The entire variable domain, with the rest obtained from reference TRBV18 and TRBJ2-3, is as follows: NAGVMQNPRHLVRRRGQEARLRCSPMKGHSHVYWYRQLPEEGLKFMVYLQKENIIDESGMPKERFSAEFPKEGPSILRIQQVVRGDSAAYFCASSPLVPDRDTQYFGPGTRLTVL.